Included here is one T cell receptor beta chain sequence, with context. The antigen it binds to is not known. Per-nucleotide qualities are absent, and no much larger clonotype sits a single base away. These data are taken from a study of T cells in Graves' hyperthyroidism and ophthalmopathy (dated by TCRdb to the late 2010s). Describing the broader study: Peripheral blood was sampled at the time of initial diagnosis, prior to any treatment. A discovery cohort of about 96 patients, roughly 43 with Graves' ophthalmopathy and approximately 57 with stable Graves' hyperthyroidism, was used to find distinguishing TCR V-J signatures. Whether ophthalmopathy could be predicted prospectively was tested in an independent validation cohort made up of some 20 hyperthyroidism patients plus 17 patients who later progressed to ophthalmopathy. For training and testing, the 95 to 100 patients in the discovery cohort were randomly divided in a 7:3 ratio. In addition, the study compared T-cell repertoires in thyroid tissue and in blood from about 6 Graves' hyperthyroidism patients. After sampling, hyperthyroidism patients received methimazole starting at 30 mg daily, and ophthalmopathy patients received high-dose intravenous methylprednisolone. TCR Vbeta CDR3 sequencing of some 140 peripheral blood samples (more than 40 ophthalmopathy, roughly 74 hyperthyroidism and around 17 progressor patients) is reported in the paper. The study at large found these results: During validation, the model predicted progression to ophthalmopathy a median of about 5.9 months ahead of onset, with almost 71% sensitivity and around 73% specificity. A 13 V-J signature model separated ophthalmopathy from stable hyperthyroidism, with nearly 90% sensitivity and 81.08% specificity in cross-validation and 80%/75% in testing. Most expanded thyroid clonotypes (frequency above 0.001) were also detected in blood, a finding suggesting that blood repertoires may reflect thyroid immune responses. No statistical method was used to fix the sample size in advance, and group allocation was not hidden from the investigators.

Stable Graves' hyperthyroidism was defined as no progression to ophthalmopathy during 18 months of follow-up. Hyperthyroidism patients were newly diagnosed, had a disease duration of under 2 months, and were aged 18 to 65 years. The study excluded patients with uncontrolled infections, other autoimmune diseases, pregnancy or lactation. Diagnoses relied on clinical symptoms, serum thyroxine and TRAb, thyroid ultrasound and orbital computed tomography. Ficoll-Paque density gradient centrifugation was used to isolate PBMCs from 9.5 to 10 ml of fresh peripheral blood. Trizol reagent was used to extract total RNA, and RNA quality was then checked on an Agilent 2100 Bioanalyzer. The CDR3 has 16 amino acids, counting the end cysteine and phenylalanine. The kept DNA is CDR3 alone, 48 bases in frame from the first base. The germline V gene yields SGHDN for CDR1 and FVKESK for CDR2. The germline ends are 14 bases apart after V is trimmed by 0 bases and J by 2 bases.

The TCR beta CDR3 regions were amplified from the RNA transcripts. For the first round of RT-PCR on the TCR CDR3, the HTBI primer set was used together with the Qiagen OneStep RT-PCR kit. A second multiplex PCR round built the libraries, followed by size selection and purification. Libraries were sequenced paired-end with 100 bp reads on an Illumina HiSeq2000. In the paper's pipeline: SOAPnuke was used to process the raw data, throwing out any read that contained adapters or uncalled bases, had a mean Phred below 15, or lacked an exact constant-primer or identifier match. High-quality paired reads were merged with COPE v1.2.5, and unique nucleotide sequences were defined as clonotypes. MiTCR v1.1 was used to align clonotypes to the IMGT TRBV, TRBD and TRBJ reference segments. The analysis was restricted to V-J combinations with a frequency above 0.0001, which together covered about 99% of the repertoires. A TCS score was defined as the ratio of F50 (clonal expansion) to E x V (chaos), with BLOSUM62-based TCRdist applied between CDR3 peptides within each V-J. Welch's t-statistics and random forest reduced just over 500 V-J features to some 14, which were used in a naive Bayes classifier (R e1071). The similarity between thyroid and blood repertoires was quantified using the Morisita-Horn index. Clones were called with MiXCR by TCRdb after fastp trimmed the public reads at Q25, and only in-frame beta chains were retained. Each CDR3 protein gets just one entry, which takes the most common genes and DNA from the rows behind it. TCRdb assigned the V and J calls; the authors' analysis was not used. Within this sample are 750,000 to 950,000 distinct CDR3 sequences, with 38% of them counted one time only. Around 9.3% of the sample is in the top ten clones.

The chain is encoded by TRBV14 joined to TRBJ2-7, with the D gene not clear enough to name. Material for sequencing was blood. The receptor was isolated from a man between 18 and 29 years old with Graves' hyperthyroidism. The CDR3 loop reads CASSQEALTDPYEQYF. The base sequence is TGTGCCAGCAGCCAAGAGGCCCTGACCGACCCCTACGAGCAGTACTTC.